This TCR beta chain was profiled in a study of early T cells in non-severe SARS-CoV-2 infection. Germline V gene data show CDR1 as SGDLS and CDR2 as YYNGEE. CDR3 length equals 14 residues. Trimming removed 3 bases from V and 0 bases from J, with 10 bases in between. TCRdb used MiXCR to reprocess the 5' RACE reads, holding one entry per CDR3 protein. Of about 64,000 distinct CDR3 sequences in the sample, 20% to 25% are singletons; the top ten hold about 15%. About this clonotype: What it binds is unknown.

The study's findings and limits: Private and CD4 specificities were missed by VDJdb matching, skewed to anti-spike CD8.

This receptor was identified in an adult who was a healthcare worker with PCR-confirmed SARS-CoV-2 infection or an uninfected control (not recorded which). The chain is built from TRBV9 and TRBJ2-7; D gene unclear. This sample comprised whole blood, obtained at baseline. CDR3 in amino acids: CASSETESSYEQYF. CDR3 in DNA: TGTGCCAGCAGCGAGACGGAGAGCTCCTACGAGCAGTACTTC.